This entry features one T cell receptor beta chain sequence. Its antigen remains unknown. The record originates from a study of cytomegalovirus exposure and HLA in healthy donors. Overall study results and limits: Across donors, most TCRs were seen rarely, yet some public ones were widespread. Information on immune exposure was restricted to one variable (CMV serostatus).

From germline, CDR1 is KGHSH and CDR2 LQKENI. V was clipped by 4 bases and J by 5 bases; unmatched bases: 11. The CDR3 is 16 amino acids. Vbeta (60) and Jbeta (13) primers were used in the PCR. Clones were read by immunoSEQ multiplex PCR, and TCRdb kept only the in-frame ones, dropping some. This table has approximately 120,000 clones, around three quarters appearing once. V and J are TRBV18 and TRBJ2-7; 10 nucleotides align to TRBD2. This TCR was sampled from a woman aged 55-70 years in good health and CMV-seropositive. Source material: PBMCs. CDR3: CASSLRTSGALNEQYF. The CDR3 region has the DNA TGTGCCAGCTCACTCCGGACTAGCGGTGCTCTGAACGAGCAGTACTTC.